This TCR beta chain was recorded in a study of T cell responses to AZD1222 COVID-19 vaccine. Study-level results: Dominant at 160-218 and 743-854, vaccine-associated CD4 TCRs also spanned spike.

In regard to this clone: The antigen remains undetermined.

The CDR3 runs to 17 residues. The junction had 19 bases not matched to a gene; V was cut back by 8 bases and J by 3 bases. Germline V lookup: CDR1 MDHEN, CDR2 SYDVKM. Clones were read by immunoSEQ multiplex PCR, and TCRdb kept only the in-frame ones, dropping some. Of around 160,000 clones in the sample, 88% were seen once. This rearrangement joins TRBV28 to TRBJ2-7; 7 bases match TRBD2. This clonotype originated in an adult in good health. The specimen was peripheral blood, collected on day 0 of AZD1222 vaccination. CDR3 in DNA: TGTGCCAGCGGAGCGAGATGGGGAGGGGTAGGTTACTACGAGCAGTACTTC. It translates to CASGARWGGVGYYEQYF.